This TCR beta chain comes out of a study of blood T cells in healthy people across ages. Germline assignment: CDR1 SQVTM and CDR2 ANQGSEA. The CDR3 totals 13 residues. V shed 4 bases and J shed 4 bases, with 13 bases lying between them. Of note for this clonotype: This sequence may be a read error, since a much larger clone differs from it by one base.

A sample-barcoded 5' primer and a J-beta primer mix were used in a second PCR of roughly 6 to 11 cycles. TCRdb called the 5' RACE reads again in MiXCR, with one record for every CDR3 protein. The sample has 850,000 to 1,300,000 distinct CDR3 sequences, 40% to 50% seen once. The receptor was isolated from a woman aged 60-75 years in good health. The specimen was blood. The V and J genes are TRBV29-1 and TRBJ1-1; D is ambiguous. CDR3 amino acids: CSVVLLGSTEAFF. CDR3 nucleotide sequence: TGCAGCGTTGTGTTGCTAGGATCCACTGAAGCTTTCTTT.